This passage covers 5 T cell receptor beta chains from one sample sequenced in a study of blood T cells in healthy people across ages. Through a sample-barcoded 5' primer and a J-beta primer mix, a second PCR was run for roughly 6 to 11 cycles. TCRdb passed the 5' RACE reads through MiXCR, listing each CDR3 protein once. The sample contains fewer than 1,200,000 distinct CDR3 sequences, about 25% of which appear only once. These data are also associated with another study on T cells of mothers and their children.

Sequencing was carried out using blood. Receptors were obtained from a girl aged 2 to 9 in good health.

V gene TRBV7-2 combines with J gene TRBJ1-1; the match to TRBD1 covers 8 bases. V gave up 5 bases and J gave up 11 bases; unmatched junction bases: 13. The V gene's germline CDR1 is SGHTA and CDR2 FQGNSA. CDR3 length: 14 amino acids. CDR3 amino acids: CASSPRTGTREAFF. The CDR3 DNA is TGTGCCAGCAGCCCCCGGACAGGGACGCGTGAGGCTTTCTTT.

The gene calls are TRBV29-1 and TRBJ2-5, with a weak D call TRBD1 (6 bases). The DNA matches TRBJ2-7 better at its end, which makes the J call doubtful. The V gene's germline CDR1 is SQVTM and CDR2 ANQGSEA. This CDR3 has 13 amino acids. The chain's CDR3 is CSVKTGMGYEQYF. CDR3 bases: TGCAGCGTTAAAACAGGGATGGGCTACGAGCAGTACTTC.

In its sample, this clonotype was seen a few times. The V and J genes are TRBV5-5 and TRBJ1-4; maybe TRBD1 (5 bases). Germline CDR1 SGHKS, CDR2 YYEKEE (reference sequence). The CDR3 totals 15 residues. Trimming removed 0 bases from V and 6 bases from J, with 12 bases in between. CDR3 residues: CASSLAGGIYEKLFF. As DNA, the CDR3 is TGTGCCAGCAGCTTGGCCGGGGGAATCTATGAAAAACTGTTTTTT.

This chain connects TRBV6-5 to TRBJ1-1; no definite D call. Trimming shortened V by 8 bases and J by 5 bases, and 9 bases separated the two germline ends. Germline values: CDR1 MNHEY, CDR2 SVGAGI. The CDR3 has 11 amino acids. The DNA of the CDR3 is TGTGCCAGCGGGTTATGGACTGAAGCTTTCTTT. Its translation is CASGLWTEAFF.

V usage is TRBV6-2 or TRBV6-3 and J usage is TRBJ2-1, with TRBD2 matching 12 bases. V was pared by 5 bases and J by 12 bases, with 11 bases of the junction left unmatched. Germline CDR1 and CDR2: MNHEY and SVGEGT. The CDR3 runs 15 residues. CDR3 amino acids: CASSNLAGGPVGQFF. In nucleotides, the CDR3 is TGTGCCAGCAGTAATCTAGCGGGGGGGCCAGTAGGGCAGTTCTTC.